A selection of T cell receptor beta chains follows, all from one sample in a study of cytomegalovirus exposure and HLA in healthy donors. The protocol was immunoSEQ multiplex PCR, while the TCRdb copy is restricted to in-frame clones and leaves out a portion. The sample has about 190,000 clones, 80% to 90% seen once. Sequencing used PBMCs. Receptor source: a man younger than 40 in good health and CMV-seronegative. Each CDR3 is given with its conserved first and last residue. Each record gives: CDR3 DNA, CDR3 protein, clone size, J gene, V gene, D gene, CDR3 length. The D gene is left open where the match is weak. Not every row has a clone size; where given, it reads once, few, many or a size class.

CDR3nt: TGTGCCAGCAGTTTACTGGGGGCAGACACTGAAGCTTTCTTT
CDR3aa: CASSLLGADTEAFF
abundance: .
j_gene: TRBJ1-1
v_gene: TRBV27
d_gene: .
len: 14

CDR3nt: TGTGCCAGCAGTTCGGGAGGGAGGGCCCCCTACGAGCAGTACTTC
CDR3aa: CASSSGGRAPYEQYF
abundance: .
j_gene: TRBJ2-7
v_gene: TRBV28
d_gene: TRBD2
len: 15

CDR3nt: TGTGCCAGCAGCACATCCCTAGCGGGAGGGTCCCGCTCCTACAATGAGCAGTTCTTC
CDR3aa: CASSTSLAGGSRSYNEQFF
abundance: .
j_gene: TRBJ2-1
v_gene: TRBV7-6
d_gene: TRBD2
len: 19

CDR3nt: TGCGCCAGCAGAATAAGCACAGATACGCAGTATTTT
CDR3aa: CASRISTDTQYF
abundance: .
j_gene: TRBJ2-3
v_gene: TRBV5-1
d_gene: .
len: 12

CDR3nt: TGTGCCAGCAGCCTCGGGGGCTATGGCTACACCTTC
CDR3aa: CASSLGGYGYTF
abundance: .
j_gene: TRBJ1-2
v_gene: TRBV2
d_gene: .
len: 12

CDR3nt: TGTGCCAGCAGCCCTCTAGCGGGACTTAGGTCCAATGAGCAGTTCTTC
CDR3aa: CASSPLAGLRSNEQFF
abundance: .
j_gene: TRBJ2-1
v_gene: TRBV7-9
d_gene: TRBD2
len: 16

CDR3nt: TGCGCCAGCAGCCCGTCCGGCACAGGTGGCTACGAGCAGTACTTC
CDR3aa: CASSPSGTGGYEQYF
abundance: .
j_gene: TRBJ2-7
v_gene: TRBV4-1
d_gene: .
len: 15

CDR3nt: TGCGCCAGCAGCCAAGGGAGACGGAGCTCCTACAATGAGCAGTTCTTC
CDR3aa: CASSQGRRSSYNEQFF
abundance: .
j_gene: TRBJ2-1
v_gene: TRBV4-3
d_gene: .
len: 16

CDR3nt: TGTGCCAGCAGCCTGGGGGGGCTGCCGACTCGATTTTATCAGCCCCAGCATTTT
CDR3aa: CASSLGGLPTRFYQPQHF
abundance: .
j_gene: TRBJ1-5
v_gene: TRBV28
d_gene: .
len: 18

CDR3nt: TGTGCCAGCAGCCCCTCTCTCCATCAGCCCCAGCATTTT
CDR3aa: CASSPSLHQPQHF
abundance: .
j_gene: TRBJ1-5
v_gene: TRBV27
d_gene: .
len: 13

CDR3nt: TGTGCCAGCAGTCCCGGGTGGGCAGGGGGAGCCACAGATACGCAGTATTTT
CDR3aa: CASSPGWAGGATDTQYF
abundance: once
j_gene: TRBJ2-3
v_gene: TRBV28
d_gene: TRBD1
len: 17

CDR3nt: TGCGCCAGCAGCTTGGAACAGGGGGCGGATGAGCAGTTCTTC
CDR3aa: CASSLEQGADEQFF
abundance: .
j_gene: TRBJ2-1
v_gene: TRBV5-1
d_gene: TRBD1
len: 14

CDR3nt: TGTGCCAGTCAACTCAAACAGGGGGCGCCTCGTCCGTACACCTTC
CDR3aa: CASQLKQGAPRPYTF
abundance: once
j_gene: TRBJ1-2
v_gene: TRBV6-1
d_gene: TRBD1
len: 15

CDR3nt: TGTGCCAGCAGTTTAGCAGGGAAACCCCCCTCCTACGAGCAGTACTTC
CDR3aa: CASSLAGKPPSYEQYF
abundance: .
j_gene: TRBJ2-7
v_gene: TRBV27
d_gene: .
len: 16

CDR3nt: TGTGCCAGCAGCCCAGGGGGCGCGTCCTACAATGAGCAGTTCTTC
CDR3aa: CASSPGGASYNEQFF
abundance: .
j_gene: TRBJ2-1
v_gene: TRBV7-2
d_gene: TRBD1
len: 15

CDR3nt: TGCAGCGTTGGACAGGGGGGCTACAATGAGCAGTTCTTC
CDR3aa: CSVGQGGYNEQFF
abundance: .
j_gene: TRBJ2-1
v_gene: TRBV29-1
d_gene: TRBD1
len: 13

CDR3nt: TGTGCCAGCAGTCGGACAGGGATTGAAGCTTTCTTT
CDR3aa: CASSRTGIEAFF
abundance: .
j_gene: TRBJ1-1
v_gene: TRBV6-5
d_gene: TRBD1
len: 12

CDR3nt: TGTGCCAGCAGTGAACAGGGGACGCGTGGCTACACCTTC
CDR3aa: CASSEQGTRGYTF
abundance: few
j_gene: TRBJ1-2
v_gene: TRBV27
d_gene: TRBD1
len: 13

CDR3nt: TGTGCCAGCAGCTTAGACATCTCTGGAAACACCATATATTTT
CDR3aa: CASSLDISGNTIYF
abundance: .
j_gene: TRBJ1-3
v_gene: TRBV7-6
d_gene: .
len: 14

CDR3nt: TGTGCCAGCGGCCCGGACAGGGGAGGTGGCAATCAGCCCCAGCATTTT
CDR3aa: CASGPDRGGGNQPQHF
abundance: .
j_gene: TRBJ1-5
v_gene: TRBV28
d_gene: TRBD1
len: 16

CDR3nt: TGTGCCAGCAGTTTATCAACCGGCTACGAGCAGTACTTC
CDR3aa: CASSLSTGYEQYF
abundance: once
j_gene: TRBJ2-7
v_gene: TRBV27
d_gene: .
len: 13

CDR3nt: TGTGCCAGCAGCTCTCCCAGGCAGGGGGATCAGCCCCAGCATTTT
CDR3aa: CASSSPRQGDQPQHF
abundance: .
j_gene: TRBJ1-5
v_gene: TRBV5-6
d_gene: TRBD1
len: 15

CDR3nt: TGTGCCAGCAGCGATCGGAATCAGCCCCAGCATTTT
CDR3aa: CASSDRNQPQHF
abundance: few
j_gene: TRBJ1-5
v_gene: TRBV4-2
d_gene: .
len: 12

CDR3nt: TGCGCCAGCAGCACCTCGACAGGGATAGGCTATGGCTACACCTTC
CDR3aa: CASSTSTGIGYGYTF
abundance: .
j_gene: TRBJ1-2
v_gene: TRBV5-1
d_gene: TRBD1
len: 15